The 8 T cell receptor beta chains below all came from one sample that was sequenced in a study of shared clonotypes between healthy human individuals. Sequencing used immunoSEQ multiplex PCR; TCRdb keeps in-frame clones, though not all of them. The profile shows some 980,000 clones, 76% of them singletons. The source material was memory CD4+ T cells sorted from blood. Subset specified: CD45RA-negative fraction. These receptors were obtained from a man younger than 35 in good health.

This clone showed up just once. The chain carries TRBV18 and TRBJ1-4; D may be TRBD1 (6 bases). This CDR3 comprises 20 residues. Germline CDR1 reads KGHSH; CDR2 reads LQKENI. The V gene lost 1 base and the J gene lost 13 bases, with 34 bases spanning the gap. CDR3 region: CASSPRDGTGTWGPPSGLFF. CDR3 bases: TGTGCCAGCTCACCACGCGACGGCACAGGGACGTGGGGTCCGCCCTCGGGACTGTTTTTT.

The genes are TRBV28 and TRBJ2-7; perhaps TRBD1 as D (6 bases). The CDR3 extends over 16 amino acids. Germline V gives CDR1 MDHEN, CDR2 SYDVKM. Trimming took off 8 bases at V and 0 bases at J, with 20 bases between the two ends. The DNA for the CDR3 is TGTGCCAGCGCCGCCGGTCCGGGGACAAGCTCCTACGAGCAGTACTTC. This codes for CASAAGPGTSSYEQYF.

Remarks on this clone: The same CDR3 is also encoded by other DNA sequences in this sample. The chain joins TRBV6-5 to TRBJ2-3; D gene ambiguous. With 4 bases removed from V and 3 bases from J, the gap between germline ends came to 5 bases. The CDR3 extends over 12 amino acids. Germline loops: CDR1 MNHEY, CDR2 SVGAGI. CDR3 in DNA: TGTGCCAGCAGTTCCCCGACAGATACGCAGTATTTT. Its protein product is CASSSPTDTQYF.

V is TRBV5-5 and J is TRBJ1-2, with unresolved D. Germline CDR1 is SGHKS and CDR2 is YYEKEE (reference sequence). V lost 0 bases to trimming and J lost 4 bases, with 13 bases between them. The CDR3 spans 15 residues. CDR3 in DNA: TGTGCCAGCAGCTTGGATTTTGGGGTTGGCTATGGCTACACCTTC. Translation gives CASSLDFGVGYGYTF. The full variable domain, its missing parts supplied by reference TRBV5-5 and TRBJ1-2, is DAGVTQSPTHLIKTRGQQVTLRCSPISGHKSVSWYQQVLGQGPQFIFQYYEKEERGRGNFPDRFSARQFPNYSSELNVNALLLGDSALYLCASSLDFGVGYGYTFGSGTRLTVV.

This clone has ten or more counts. The V gene is TRBV10-3, the J gene TRBJ2-7, with 13 bases aligning to TRBD2. This CDR3 contains 17 residues. CDR1 and CDR2 from the germline V gene are ENHRY and SYGVKD. Trimming cost V 2 bases and J 9 bases; bases outside gene matches: 13. As DNA, the CDR3 is TGTGCCATCAGTGAGGCCCTGACTAGCGGGGGGCGGAGAAGGCAGTACTTC. Translating gives CAISEALTSGGRRRQYF.

This clone showed up just once. The chain links TRBV6-1 to TRBJ1-2, with 8 bases aligning to TRBD1. CDR3 length: 14 amino acids. Germline V gene sequence: CDR1 MNHNS, CDR2 SASEGT. J gave up 4 bases and V 3 bases, and 4 bases lay outside the gene matches. The CDR3 reads CASSDQGAIYGYTF. The DNA of the CDR3 is TGTGCCAGCAGTGATCAGGGGGCGATCTATGGCTACACCTTC.

The chain links TRBV18 to TRBJ1-3; 7 nucleotides align to TRBD1. The germline V gene encodes CDR1 KGHSH and CDR2 LQKENI. The CDR3 contains 16 residues. J was trimmed by 0 bases and V by 6 bases; bases with no gene match: 8. The CDR3, as DNA: TGTGCCAGCTCCGTCTCGACAGGGATCTCTGGAAACACCATATATTTT. Encoded protein: CASSVSTGISGNTIYF.

This clone was picked up a small number of times. The chain carries TRBV4-1 and TRBJ1-6; D not certain. CDR1 MGHRA and CDR2 YSYEKL come from the germline V gene. V was trimmed by 0 bases and J by 4 bases, leaving 13 bases between them. This CDR3 has 17 residues. CDR3 residues: CASSQESAGGYNSPLHF. CDR3 in DNA: TGCGCCAGCAGCCAAGAATCGGCAGGAGGGTATAATTCACCCCTCCACTTT.